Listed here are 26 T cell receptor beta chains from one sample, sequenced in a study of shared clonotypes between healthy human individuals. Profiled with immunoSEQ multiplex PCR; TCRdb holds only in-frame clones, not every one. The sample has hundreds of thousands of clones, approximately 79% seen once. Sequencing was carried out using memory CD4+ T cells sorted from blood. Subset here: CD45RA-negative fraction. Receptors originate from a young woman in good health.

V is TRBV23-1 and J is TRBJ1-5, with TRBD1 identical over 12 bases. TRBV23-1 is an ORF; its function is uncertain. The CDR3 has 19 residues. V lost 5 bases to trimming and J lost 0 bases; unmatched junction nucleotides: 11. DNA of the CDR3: TGCGCCAGCAGTGTCGGGACAGGGGGCTTTTATTATAGCAATCAGCCCCAGCATTTT. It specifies CASSVGTGGFYYSNQPQHF.

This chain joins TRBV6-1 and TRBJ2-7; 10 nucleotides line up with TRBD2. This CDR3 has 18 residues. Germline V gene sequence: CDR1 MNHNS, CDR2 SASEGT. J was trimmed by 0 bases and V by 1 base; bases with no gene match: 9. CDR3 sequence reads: CASSEVGSGRPLSYEQYF. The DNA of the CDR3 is TGTGCCAGCAGTGAAGTAGGTAGCGGGAGGCCGCTCTCCTACGAGCAGTACTTC.

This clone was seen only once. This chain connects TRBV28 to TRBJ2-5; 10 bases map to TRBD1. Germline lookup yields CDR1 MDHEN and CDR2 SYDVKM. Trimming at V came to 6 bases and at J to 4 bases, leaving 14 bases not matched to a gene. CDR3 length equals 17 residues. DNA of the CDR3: TGTGCCAGCAGCACTTTAGGACGTGGGGACAGGGGAGAGACCCAGTACTTC. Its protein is CASSTLGRGDRGETQYF.

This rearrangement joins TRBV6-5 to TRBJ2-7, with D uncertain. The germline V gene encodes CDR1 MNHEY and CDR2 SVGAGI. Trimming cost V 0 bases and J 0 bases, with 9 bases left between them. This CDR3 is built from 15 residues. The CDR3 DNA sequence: TGTGCCAGCAGTTACTCCGGGTATAGCTCCTACGAGCAGTACTTC. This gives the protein CASSYSGYSSYEQYF.

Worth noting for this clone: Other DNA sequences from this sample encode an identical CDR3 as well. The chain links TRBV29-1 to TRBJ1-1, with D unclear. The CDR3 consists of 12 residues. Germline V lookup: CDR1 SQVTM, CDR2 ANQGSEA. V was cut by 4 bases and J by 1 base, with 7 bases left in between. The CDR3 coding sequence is TGCAGCGTTGTCGCCGGGAACACTGAAGCTTTCTTT. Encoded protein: CSVVAGNTEAFF.

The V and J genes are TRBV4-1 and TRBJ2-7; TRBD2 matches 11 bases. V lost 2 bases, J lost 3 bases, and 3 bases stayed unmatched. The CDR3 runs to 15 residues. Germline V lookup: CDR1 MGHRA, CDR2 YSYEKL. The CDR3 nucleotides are TGCGCCAGCAGCCAACCGGGACTAGCGGACTACGAGCAGTACTTC. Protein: CASSQPGLADYEQYF.

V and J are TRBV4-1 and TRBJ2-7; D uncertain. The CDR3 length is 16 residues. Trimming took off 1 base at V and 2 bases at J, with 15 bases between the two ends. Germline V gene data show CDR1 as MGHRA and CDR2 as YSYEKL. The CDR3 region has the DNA TGCGCCAGCAGCCAAGGGGAACGGGTGAAGGCCTACGAGCAGTACTTC. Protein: CASSQGERVKAYEQYF.

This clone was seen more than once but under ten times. The CDR3 loop reads CASSAGLADNEQFF. In DNA, the CDR3 is TGTGCCAGCAGCGCTGGACTAGCGGACAATGAGCAGTTCTTC. This chain joins TRBV5-4 and TRBJ2-1; 10 bases line up with TRBD2. CDR3 size: 14 residues. Trimming took 4 bases from V and 5 from J; bases not matched to a gene: 3. Germline loops: CDR1 SGHNT, CDR2 YYREEE (reference sequence).

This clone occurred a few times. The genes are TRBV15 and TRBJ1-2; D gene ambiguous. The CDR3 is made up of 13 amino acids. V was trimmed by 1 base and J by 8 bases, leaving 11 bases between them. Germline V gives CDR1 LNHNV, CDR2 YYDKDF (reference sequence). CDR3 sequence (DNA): TGTGCCACCAGCAGAGTTGAGGCAATCGGCTACACCTTC. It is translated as CATSRVEAIGYTF.

The CDR3 DNA reads as TGTGCCAGCAGATCGATGACTAGCGGGAGTTACGAGCAGTACTTC. This gives the protein CASRSMTSGSYEQYF. The rearrangement joins TRBV2 to TRBJ2-7; TRBD2 matches 12 bases. Per the germline V gene, CDR1 is SNHLY and CDR2 is FYNNEI. The CDR3 is 15 residues long. Trimming removed 6 bases from V and 4 bases from J; junction bases left unmatched: 7. The variable domain in full, completed from reference TRBV2 and TRBJ2-7, reads EPEVTQTPSHQVTQMGQEVILRCVPISNHLYFYWYRQILGQKVEFLVSFYNNEISEKSEIFDDQFSVERPDGSNFTLKIRSTKLEDSAMYFCASRSMTSGSYEQYFGPGTRLTVT.

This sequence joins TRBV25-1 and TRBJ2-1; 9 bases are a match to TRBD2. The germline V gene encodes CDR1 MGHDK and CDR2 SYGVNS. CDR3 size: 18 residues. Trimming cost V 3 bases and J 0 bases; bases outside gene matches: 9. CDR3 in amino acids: CASSDIKRLADSYNEQFF. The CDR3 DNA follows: TGTGCCAGCAGTGATATTAAGAGACTAGCGGACTCCTACAATGAGCAGTTCTTC.

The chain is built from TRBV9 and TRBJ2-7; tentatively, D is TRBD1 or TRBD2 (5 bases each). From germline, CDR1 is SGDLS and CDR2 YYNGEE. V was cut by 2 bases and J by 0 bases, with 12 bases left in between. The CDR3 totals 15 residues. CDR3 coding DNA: TGTGCCAGCAGCGTCGGGACGGATAGCTCCTACGAGCAGTACTTC. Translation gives CASSVGTDSSYEQYF. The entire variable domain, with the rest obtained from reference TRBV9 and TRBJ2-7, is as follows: DSGVTQTPKHLITATGQRVTLRCSPRSGDLSVYWYQQSLDQGLQFLIQYYNGEERAKGNILERFSAQQFPDLHSELNLSSLELGDSALYFCASSVGTDSSYEQYFGPGTRLTVT.

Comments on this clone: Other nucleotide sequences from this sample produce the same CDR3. The CDR3 is CASSEERYSNQPQHF. In DNA, the CDR3 is TGTGCCAGCAGTGAAGAAAGATATAGCAATCAGCCCCAGCATTTT. This chain uses TRBV2 with TRBJ1-5; no reliable D call. This CDR3 is built from 15 residues. V dropped 1 base and J dropped 0 bases, with 7 bases sitting between them. Per the germline V gene, CDR1 is SNHLY and CDR2 is FYNNEI. The whole variable domain, remainder taken from reference TRBV2 and TRBJ1-5, is EPEVTQTPSHQVTQMGQEVILRCVPISNHLYFYWYRQILGQKVEFLVSFYNNEISEKSEIFDDQFSVERPDGSNFTLKIRSTKLEDSAMYFCASSEERYSNQPQHFGDGTRLSIL.

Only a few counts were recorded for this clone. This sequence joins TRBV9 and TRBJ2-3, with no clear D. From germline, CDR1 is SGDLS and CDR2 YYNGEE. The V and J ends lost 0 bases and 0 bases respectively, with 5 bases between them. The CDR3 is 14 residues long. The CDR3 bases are TGTGCCAGCAGCGTAGCGGGCAGCACAGATACGCAGTATTTT. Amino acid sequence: CASSVAGSTDTQYF.

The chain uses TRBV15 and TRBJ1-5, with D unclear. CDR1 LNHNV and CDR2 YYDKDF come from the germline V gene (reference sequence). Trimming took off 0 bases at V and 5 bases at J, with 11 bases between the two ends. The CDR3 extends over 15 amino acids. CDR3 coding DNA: TGTGCCACCAGCAGAGATAGACAACGGGATCAGCCCCAGCATTTT. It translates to CATSRDRQRDQPQHF.

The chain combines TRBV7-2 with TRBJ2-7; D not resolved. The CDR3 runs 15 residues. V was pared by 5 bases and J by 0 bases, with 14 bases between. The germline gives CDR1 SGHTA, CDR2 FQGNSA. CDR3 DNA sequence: TGTGCCAGCAGCCGCCACTCTAGAGGCTCCTACGAGCAGTACTTC. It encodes CASSRHSRGSYEQYF.

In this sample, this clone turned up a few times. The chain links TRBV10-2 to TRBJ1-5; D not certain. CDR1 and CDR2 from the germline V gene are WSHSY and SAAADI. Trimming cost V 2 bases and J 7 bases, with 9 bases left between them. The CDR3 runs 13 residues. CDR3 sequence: CASSEAGGQPQHF. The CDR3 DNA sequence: TGCGCCAGCAGTGAGGCCGGAGGGCAGCCCCAGCATTTT.

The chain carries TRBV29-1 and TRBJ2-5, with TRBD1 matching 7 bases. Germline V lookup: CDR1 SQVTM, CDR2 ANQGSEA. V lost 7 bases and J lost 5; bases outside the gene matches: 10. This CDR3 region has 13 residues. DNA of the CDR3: TGCAGCGCAACTAGACAGGGAGAGGAGACCCAGTACTTC. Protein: CSATRQGEETQYF. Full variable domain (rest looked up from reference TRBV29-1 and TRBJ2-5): SAVISQKPSRDICQRGTSLTIQCQVDSQVTMMFWYRQQPGQSLTLIATANQGSEATYESGFVIDKFPISRPNLTFSTLTVSNMSPEDSSIYLCSATRQGEETQYFGPGTRLLVL.

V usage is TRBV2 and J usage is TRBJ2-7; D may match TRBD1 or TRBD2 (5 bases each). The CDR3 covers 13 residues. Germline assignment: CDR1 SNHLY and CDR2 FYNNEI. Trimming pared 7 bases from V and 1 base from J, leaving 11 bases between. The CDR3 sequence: CASMGPRSYEQYF. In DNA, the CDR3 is TGTGCCAGCATGGGACCCAGATCCTACGAGCAGTACTTC.

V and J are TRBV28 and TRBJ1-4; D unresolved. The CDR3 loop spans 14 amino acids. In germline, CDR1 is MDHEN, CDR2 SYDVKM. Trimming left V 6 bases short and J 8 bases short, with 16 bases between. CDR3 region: CASRLRLGWEKLFF. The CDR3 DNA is TGTGCCAGCAGGCTTCGTTTGGGGTGGGAAAAACTGTTTTTT. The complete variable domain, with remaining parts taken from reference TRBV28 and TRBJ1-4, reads DVKVTQSSRYLVKRTGEKVFLECVQDMDHENMFWYRQDPGLGLRLIYFSYDVKMKEKGDIPEGYSVSREKKERFSLILESASTNQTSMYLCASRLRLGWEKLFFGSGTQLSVL.

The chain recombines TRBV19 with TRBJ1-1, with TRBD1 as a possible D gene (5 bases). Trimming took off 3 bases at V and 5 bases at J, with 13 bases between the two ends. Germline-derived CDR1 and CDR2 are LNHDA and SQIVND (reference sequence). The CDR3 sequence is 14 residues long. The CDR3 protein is CASSINRGDTEAFF. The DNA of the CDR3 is TGTGCCAGTAGTATCAATCGAGGGGATACTGAAGCTTTCTTT.

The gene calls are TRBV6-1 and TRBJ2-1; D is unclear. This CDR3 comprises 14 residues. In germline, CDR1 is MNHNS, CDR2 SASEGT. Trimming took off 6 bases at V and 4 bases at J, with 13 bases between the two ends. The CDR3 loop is CASSPLVEYNEQFF. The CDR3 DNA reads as TGTGCCAGCAGCCCTTTGGTCGAGTACAATGAGCAGTTCTTC.

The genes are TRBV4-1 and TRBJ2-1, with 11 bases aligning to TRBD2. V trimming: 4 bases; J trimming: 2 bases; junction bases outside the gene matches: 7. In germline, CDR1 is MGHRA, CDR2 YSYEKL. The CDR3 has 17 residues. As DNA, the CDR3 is TGCGCCAGCAGCCGAGGTAGCGGGAGGGGGGCCTACAATGAGCAGTTCTTC. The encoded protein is CASSRGSGRGAYNEQFF.

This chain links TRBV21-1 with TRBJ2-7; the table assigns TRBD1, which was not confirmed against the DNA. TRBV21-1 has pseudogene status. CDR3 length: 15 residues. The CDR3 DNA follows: TGTGCCTGCGACGAATTAGGGACAGGGCCCTACGAGCAGTACTTC. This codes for CACDELGTGPYEQYF.

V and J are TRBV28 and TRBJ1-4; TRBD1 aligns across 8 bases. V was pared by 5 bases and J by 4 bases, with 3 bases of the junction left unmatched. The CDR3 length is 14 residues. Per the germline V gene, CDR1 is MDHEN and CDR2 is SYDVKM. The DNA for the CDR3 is TGTGCCAGCAGTCAGGACAGGGTTAATGAAAAACTGTTTTTT. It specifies CASSQDRVNEKLFF.

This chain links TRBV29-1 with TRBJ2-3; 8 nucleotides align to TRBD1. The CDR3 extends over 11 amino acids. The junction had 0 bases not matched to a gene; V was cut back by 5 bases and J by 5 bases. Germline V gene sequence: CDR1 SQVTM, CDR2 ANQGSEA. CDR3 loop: CSVTGGDTQYF. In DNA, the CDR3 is TGCAGCGTTACAGGGGGAGATACGCAGTATTTT.